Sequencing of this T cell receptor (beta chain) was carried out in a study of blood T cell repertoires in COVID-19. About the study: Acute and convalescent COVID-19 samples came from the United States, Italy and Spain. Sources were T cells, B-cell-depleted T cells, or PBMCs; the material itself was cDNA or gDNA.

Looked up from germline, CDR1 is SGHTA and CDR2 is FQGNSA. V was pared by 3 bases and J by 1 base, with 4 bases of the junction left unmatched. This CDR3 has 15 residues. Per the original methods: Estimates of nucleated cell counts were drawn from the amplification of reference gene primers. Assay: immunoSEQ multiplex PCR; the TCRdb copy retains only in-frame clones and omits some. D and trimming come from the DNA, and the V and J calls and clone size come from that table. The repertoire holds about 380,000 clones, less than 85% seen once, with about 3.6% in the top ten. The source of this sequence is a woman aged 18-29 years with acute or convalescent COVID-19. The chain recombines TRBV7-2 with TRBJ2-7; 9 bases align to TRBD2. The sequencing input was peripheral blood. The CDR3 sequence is CASSFGSGRSYEQYF. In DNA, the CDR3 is TGTGCCAGCAGCTTTGGGAGCGGGAGGTCCTACGAGCAGTACTTC.